This TCR beta chain was profiled in a study of T-cell reconstitution after alpha-beta-depleted transplantation in children. TCRbeta library construction was performed incorporating unique molecular identifiers. MiXCR, run by TCRdb on the PCR reads, gives a single entry per CDR3 protein. The sample shows approximately 590,000 distinct CDR3 sequences, under 12% of them seen only once. Losses at the gene ends were 0 bases for V and 9 bases for J; bases not matched to a gene: 4. The CDR3 sequence is 14 residues long. Germline lookup yields CDR1 SGHTS and CDR2 YDEGEE. This clonotype came up a few times. V is TRBV5-8 and J is TRBJ2-1, with 9 bases that match TRBD1. Sequences were derived from PBMCs from the stem cell graft donor, sampled from the stem cell graft. The clonotype originates from a human donor who donated a stem cell graft to a child with acute myeloid leukemia. The CDR3 is CASSLGTGVSEQFF. The CDR3 DNA follows: TGTGCCAGCAGCTTGGGGACAGGGGTGAGTGAGCAGTTCTTC.